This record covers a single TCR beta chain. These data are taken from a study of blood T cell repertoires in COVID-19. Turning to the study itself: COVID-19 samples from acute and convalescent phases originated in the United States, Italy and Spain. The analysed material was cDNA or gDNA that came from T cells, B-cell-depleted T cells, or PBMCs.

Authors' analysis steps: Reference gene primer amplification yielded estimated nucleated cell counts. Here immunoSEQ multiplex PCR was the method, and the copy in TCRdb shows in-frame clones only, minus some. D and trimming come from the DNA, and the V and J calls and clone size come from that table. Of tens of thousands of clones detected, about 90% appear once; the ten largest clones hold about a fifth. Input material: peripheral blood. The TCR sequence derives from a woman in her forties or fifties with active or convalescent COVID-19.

CDR3 DNA sequence: TGTGCCAGCAGCTCTCCAGGACTAGCGGGAGGTTCAAGTGAGCAGTTCTTC. Residues: CASSSPGLAGGSSEQFF. V and J are TRBV4-2 and TRBJ2-1, with TRBD2 identical over 14 bases. Unmatched junction bases numbered 12, after V lost 5 bases and J lost 9 bases. CDR1 and CDR2 from the germline V gene are LGHNA and YNFKEQ. The CDR3 covers 17 residues.